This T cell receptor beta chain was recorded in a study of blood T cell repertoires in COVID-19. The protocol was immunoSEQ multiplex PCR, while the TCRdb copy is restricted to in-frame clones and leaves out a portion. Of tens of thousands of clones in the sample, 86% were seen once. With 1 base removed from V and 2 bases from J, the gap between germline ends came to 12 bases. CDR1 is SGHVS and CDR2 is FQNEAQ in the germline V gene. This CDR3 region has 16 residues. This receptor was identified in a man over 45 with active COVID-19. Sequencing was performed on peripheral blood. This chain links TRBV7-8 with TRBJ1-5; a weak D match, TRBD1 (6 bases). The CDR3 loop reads CASSLVPGAGNQPQHF. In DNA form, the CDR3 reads TGTGCCAGCAGCTTAGTACCAGGGGCAGGCAATCAGCCCCAGCATTTT.